The entry that follows covers one T cell receptor beta chain sequence. Germline-derived CDR1 and CDR2 are GTSNPN and SVGIG (reference sequence). V lost 5 bases, J lost 4 bases, and 9 bases stayed unmatched. The CDR3 totals 15 residues. This sample was included in a study of CD8 T cells in Susac syndrome. After extraction with the RNeasy kit, roughly 0.5 to 1 ug of the RNA was reverse transcribed using random hexamers. TCRdb recomputed calls from the immunoSEQ multiplex PCR reads with MiXCR, one row per CDR3 protein. Of around 280,000 distinct CDR3 sequences listed, around 90% are singletons. Sequenced material: CD4+ T cells from PBMCs. This chain connects TRBV30 to TRBJ2-3; 10 bases are a match to TRBD2. The source of this sequence is a human donor with multiple sclerosis. For the CDR3, the DNA is TGTGCCTGGTTTCTCCCGGGACTAGCGCCAGATACGCAGTATTTT. It codes for CAWFLPGLAPDTQYF.